This T cell receptor (beta chain) came from a study of patients and donors after allogeneic stem cell transplantation. TCRdb itself ran the RT-PCR reads through MiXCR, one entry per CDR3 protein. The data contain 900,000 to 1,000,000 distinct CDR3 sequences, about a sixth of them singletons. Trimming cost V 4 bases and J 7 bases; bases outside gene matches: 12. The CDR3 loop spans 16 amino acids. Germline loops: CDR1 SGHRS, CDR2 YFSETQ. In its sample, this clonotype was seen a few times. Sequenced: blood, either unsorted or a sorted T cell fraction (not recorded which). The rearrangement uses TRBV5-1 and TRBJ2-1, with 9 bases lining up with TRBD2. The clonotype was recovered from a human donor who was either an allogeneic HSCT recipient or a stem cell or donor lymphocyte infusion donor (not recorded which). It is not recorded whose cells these are; they may come from a transplant donor. DNA for the CDR3: TGCGCCAGCAGCATGGGTGGAGCGGGGGGAGAGAATGAGCAGTTCTTC. Translated: CASSMGGAGGENEQFF.